These 14 T cell receptor beta chains came from one sample sequenced in a study of persistence of HIV-infected CD4 T cells. Sequencing used immunoSEQ version 4 in survey mode. TCRdb keeps only in-frame clones here, not all; method: immunoSEQ multiplex PCR. The sample yields 46,000 or so clones, 70% to 80% seen once. Lysates of CMV-infected fibroblasts at around 9.8 ug/mL stimulated these cells. CD40L-negative CD69-negative CD45RO-high memory CD4+ T cells were sorted as populations depleted of antigen-responding cells. No cognate antigen is known for these TCRs. The source was CD4+ T cells sorted from PBMCs after roughly 17-hour stimulation, collected from a patient who received antiretroviral therapy. The receptors come from an adult man with HIV who was CMV-seropositive.

The chain has TRBV14 and TRBJ1-1; no clear D gene. CDR1 and CDR2 from the germline V gene are SGHDN and FVKESK. V lost 4 bases and J lost 0, with 6 bases in between. The CDR3 runs 13 residues. The CDR3 region is CASSRGLNTEAFF. Written as DNA, the CDR3 is TGTGCCAGCAGCCGCGGATTGAACACTGAAGCTTTCTTT.

The CDR3 DNA is TGCAGCGGCACCCTGAGGGGTACAGCTTTCTTT. Its translation: CSGTLRGTAFF. The chain joins TRBV29-1 to TRBJ1-1, with a weak D call TRBD1 (5 bases). This CDR3 comprises 11 residues. Trimming stripped 7 bases from V and 10 bases from J, with 16 bases between. Germline V gene lookup returns CDR1 SQVTM and CDR2 ANQGSEA.

The chain joins TRBV2 to TRBJ1-3; a weak D match, TRBD1 (6 bases). Trimming removed 7 bases from V and 0 bases from J, with 16 bases in between. The CDR3 is 16 amino acids. Per the germline V gene, CDR1 is SNHLY and CDR2 is FYNNEI. CDR3 bases: TGTGCCAGCACCAAAGGGGGGGTTGTCTCTGGAAACACCATATATTTT. Translation: CASTKGGVVSGNTIYF.

V and J are TRBV5-4 and TRBJ2-5; unclear D gene. There are 15 residues in the CDR3. The germline gives CDR1 SGHNT, CDR2 YYREEE (reference sequence). Trimming took 4 bases from V and 5 from J, leaving 18 bases between them. CDR3 DNA: TGTGCCAGCAGCCGAGGTCCGACCCTAAGGGAGACCCAGTACTTC. Amino acid sequence: CASSRGPTLRETQYF.

The J gene is TRBJ1-1, the V gene TRBV14, with 7 nucleotides matching TRBD1. Trimming removed 1 base from V and 6 bases from J; junction bases left unmatched: 8. The germline V gene encodes CDR1 SGHDN and CDR2 FVKESK. This CDR3 is 15 amino acids long. The CDR3 loop is CASSQGTGRLAEAFF. The CDR3 bases are TGTGCCAGCAGCCAAGGGACAGGTCGATTAGCTGAAGCTTTCTTT. Full variable domain (rest looked up from reference TRBV14 and TRBJ1-1): EAGVTQFPSHSVIEKGQTVTLRCDPISGHDNLYWYRRVMGKEIKFLLHFVKESKQDESGMPNNRFLAERTGGTYSTLKVQPAELEDSGVYFCASSQGTGRLAEAFFGQGTRLTVV.

V and J are TRBV19 and TRBJ1-1, with D unresolved. Trimming shortened V by 1 base and J by 7 bases, and 22 bases separated the two germline ends. Germline CDR1 and CDR2: LNHDA and SQIVND (reference sequence). The CDR3 is made up of 17 amino acids. In DNA, the CDR3 is TGTGCCAGTAGTATAGGGCCGGATCGGCCTGACTTGCTTGAAGCTTTCTTT. This codes for CASSIGPDRPDLLEAFF. The complete variable domain, with remaining parts taken from reference TRBV19 and TRBJ1-1, reads DGGITQSPKYLFRKEGQNVTLSCEQNLNHDAMYWYRQDPGQGLRLIYYSQIVNDFQKGDIAEGYSVSREKKESFPLTVTSAQKNPTAFYLCASSIGPDRPDLLEAFFGQGTRLTVV.

J is TRBJ2-2 and V is TRBV29-1; D might be TRBD1 (6 bases). Trimming took off 7 bases at V and 0 bases at J, with 12 bases between the two ends. In germline, CDR1 is SQVTM, CDR2 ANQGSEA. The CDR3 contains 14 residues. The CDR3 region has the DNA TGCAGCGCCGGACAGCGTTCGAACACCGGGGAGCTGTTTTTT. It encodes CSAGQRSNTGELFF.

V and J are TRBV19 and TRBJ2-1, with TRBD2 matching over 9 bases. This CDR3 spans 12 amino acids. Germline V gene sequence: CDR1 LNHDA, CDR2 SQIVND (reference sequence). With V trimmed by 6 bases and J by 9 bases, 3 bases remained unmatched. CDR3 in amino acids: CASSQREAEQFF. Here the CDR3 DNA reads TGTGCCAGTAGCCAGCGGGAGGCTGAGCAGTTCTTC.

The chain employs TRBV11-1 and TRBJ2-5, with no clear D. The ends were cut back, 5 bases at V and 1 base at J, with 5 bases in the middle. The CDR3 extends over 12 amino acids. Germline CDR1 and CDR2: SGHAT and FQDESV (reference sequence). The CDR3 nucleotides read TGTGCCAGCAGCCGTTCCCAAGAGACCCAGTACTTC. It translates to CASSRSQETQYF.

The chain combines TRBV10-3 with TRBJ1-5; TRBD1 aligns across 8 bases. The CDR3 totals 14 residues. Germline loops: CDR1 ENHRY, CDR2 SYGVKD. J was trimmed by 9 bases and V by 11 bases; bases with no gene match: 15. The CDR3, as DNA: TGTGCCGCCGGGACAGGAACTTCTCGGGGGCCCCAGCATTTT. It codes for CAAGTGTSRGPQHF.

The V gene is TRBV27, the J gene TRBJ2-1; TRBD2 agrees at 12 bases. The V segment lost 5 bases and the J segment 4 bases; nucleotides outside the gene matches: 9. The CDR3 runs to 17 residues. CDR1 is MNHEY and CDR2 is SMNVEV in the germline V gene (reference sequence). CDR3 in amino acids: CASSLRLAGDPYNEQFF. CDR3 coding DNA: TGTGCCAGCAGTCTCCGACTAGCGGGAGATCCATACAATGAGCAGTTCTTC.

The chain has TRBV5-4 and TRBJ1-4; tentative D call: TRBD1 (6 bases). Trimming left V 4 bases short and J 4 bases short, with 14 bases between. Germline lookup yields CDR1 SGHNT and CDR2 YYREEE (reference sequence). The CDR3 has 15 residues. The CDR3 region has the DNA TGTGCCAGCAGCCTCACAGGGTGGGGTAATGAAAAACTGTTTTTT. Protein sequence: CASSLTGWGNEKLFF.

The chain recombines TRBV28 with TRBJ1-2; D not resolved. Germline V lookup: CDR1 MDHEN, CDR2 SYDVKM. The ends were cut back, 3 bases at V and 6 bases at J, with 8 bases in the middle. The length of the CDR3 is 12 residues. The CDR3 region is CASSLGIHGYTF. DNA for the CDR3: TGTGCCAGCAGTTTGGGAATACATGGCTACACCTTC.

The rearrangement joins TRBV12-3 or TRBV12-4 to TRBJ1-2; maybe TRBD1 (5 bases). The CDR3 sequence is 12 residues long. Trimming stripped 6 bases from V and 8 bases from J, with 13 bases between. For the CDR3, the DNA is TGTGCCAGCAGCTTGGACACATACGGCTACACCTTC. Translating gives CASSLDTYGYTF.